The rows below give T cell receptor beta chains drawn from one sample of a study of blood T cell repertoires in COVID-19. Data came from immunoSEQ multiplex PCR; TCRdb stores just in-frame clones and leaves some out. Of roughly 72,000 clones listed, 85% to 90% are singletons. Input material: peripheral blood. These receptors were taken from a human donor in a cohort sampled during active COVID-19. The CDR3 runs from the conserved cysteine through the conserved F or W. D genes are given only for firm matches. Clone sizes are given selectively: once, few, many, or a class where the clone is expanded.

clone size | D gene | J gene | V gene | CDR3 protein | CDR3 DNA
few | TRBD1 | TRBJ1-5 | TRBV27 | CASSGDRGGSQPQHF | TGTGCCAGCAGTGGGGACAGGGGGGGCTCTCAGCCCCAGCATTTT
NA | NA | TRBJ2-5 | TRBV9 | CASSGGSNQETQYF | TGTGCCAGCAGCGGAGGTTCCAACCAAGAGACCCAGTACTTC
NA | NA | TRBJ2-2 | TRBV7-9 | CASSLSPQGGELFF | TGTGCCAGCAGCTTATCCCCACAGGGAGGGGAGCTGTTTTTT
NA | NA | TRBJ2-2 | TRBV24-1 | CATSSLRGNTGELFF | TGTGCCACCTCCTCGCTCAGGGGAAACACCGGGGAGCTGTTTTTT
NA | TRBD1 | TRBJ2-5 | TRBV29-1 | CSVGVAGGRGTQYF | TGCAGCGTTGGGGTCGCAGGGGGCCGTGGGACCCAGTACTTC
NA | TRBD1 | TRBJ2-6 | TRBV7-9 | CASSLLQGIGANVLTF | TGTGCCAGCAGCCTATTACAGGGGATCGGGGCCAACGTCCTGACTTTC
NA | TRBD1 | TRBJ1-2 | TRBV5-5 | CASSPSGGKGYTF | TGTGCCAGCAGCCCTTCAGGGGGCAAAGGCTACACCTTC
NA | NA | TRBJ1-5 | TRBV19 | CASSIKDTGDQPQHF | TGTGCCAGTAGTATAAAGGACACTGGGGATCAGCCCCAGCATTTT
NA | NA | TRBJ1-6 | TRBV12-3/TRBV12-4 | CASSLTGNSPLHF | TGTGCCAGCAGTTTGACGGGAAATTCACCCCTCCACTTT
once | NA | TRBJ2-7 | TRBV6-5 | CASSYSGLRGIYEQYF | TGTGCCAGCAGTTACTCGGGTTTGCGGGGCATCTACGAGCAGTACTTC
NA | NA | TRBJ1-3 | TRBV4-1 | CASSQPARAAGNTIYF | TGCGCCAGCAGCCAGCCCGCGCGGGCGGCTGGAAACACCATATATTTT
NA | TRBD2 | TRBJ2-3 | TRBV7-2 | CASSSRGGGTDTQYF | TGTGCCAGCAGCTCACGGGGGGGCGGCACAGATACGCAGTATTTT
NA | NA | TRBJ2-5 | TRBV7-6 | CASSPPRERQETQYF | TGTGCCAGCAGCCCGCCCCGGGAGCGGCAAGAGACCCAGTACTTC
NA | NA | TRBJ2-3 | TRBV6-5 | CASRLSRSTDTQYF | TGTGCCAGCAGGTTGAGCCGAAGCACAGATACGCAGTATTTT
NA | TRBD2 | TRBJ2-5 | TRBV29-1 | CSVGPAGGVQETQYF | TGCAGCGTTGGACCAGCGGGAGGGGTCCAAGAGACCCAGTACTTC
NA | NA | TRBJ1-2 | TRBV19 | CASRPTEYYGYTF | TGTGCCAGTAGGCCTACAGAGTACTATGGCTACACCTTC
NA | NA | TRBJ2-1 | TRBV7-9 | CASSLGQKLRLHEQFF | TGTGCCAGCAGCTTAGGGCAAAAGTTGCGGCTCCATGAGCAGTTCTTC
NA | TRBD1 | TRBJ2-7 | TRBV5-4 | CASSEMGQGLYEQYF | TGTGCCAGCAGCGAGATGGGACAGGGGCTCTACGAGCAGTACTTC
NA | TRBD2 | TRBJ2-1 | TRBV19 | CASSRASGDNEQFF | TGTGCCAGTAGTAGAGCTAGCGGGGACAATGAGCAGTTCTTC
once | TRBD1 | TRBJ2-4 | TRBV27 | CASRGQLLAKNIQYF | TGTGCCAGCCGGGGACAGCTTCTAGCCAAAAACATTCAGTACTTC
NA | TRBD1 | TRBJ1-1 | TRBV28 | CASSRGQKAFF | TGTGCCAGCAGCCGGGGACAGAAAGCTTTCTTT
NA | NA | TRBJ2-3 | TRBV9 | CASSLRLGTDTQYF | TGTGCCAGCAGCTTGCGGTTAGGCACAGATACGCAGTATTTT
NA | NA | TRBJ2-5 | TRBV5-1 | CASSLTSILETQYF | TGCGCCAGCAGCCTCACTTCGATCCTAGAGACCCAGTACTTC
NA | TRBD1 | TRBJ2-1 | TRBV30 | CATPRQGARNEQFF | TGTGCCACACCCAGGCAGGGGGCTCGGAATGAGCAGTTCTTC
NA | TRBD2 | TRBJ2-1 | TRBV28 | CASSPSGLAGDYRNEQFF | TGTGCCAGCAGCCCCTCGGGACTAGCGGGAGACTATAGGAATGAGCAGTTCTTC
NA | NA | TRBJ2-2 | TRBV6-4 | CASSEEGDGTGELFF | TGTGCCAGCAGTGAGGAGGGAGACGGCACCGGGGAGCTGTTTTTT
NA | TRBD1 | TRBJ1-2 | TRBV18 | CASSPSGTGTNYGYTF | TGTGCCAGCTCACCTTCTGGGACAGGTACTAACTATGGCTACACCTTC
NA | NA | TRBJ1-1 | TRBV5-1 | CASSLDRRVMNTEAFF | TGCGCCAGCAGCCTAGACAGGAGAGTCATGAACACTGAAGCTTTCTTT
NA | TRBD1 | TRBJ1-1 | TRBV6-5 | CASSYATGANTEAFF | TGTGCCAGCAGTTACGCTACAGGGGCGAACACTGAAGCTTTCTTT
NA | NA | TRBJ2-5 | TRBV4-1 | CASSQGDAGGETQYF | TGCGCCAGCAGCCAGGGGGACGCCGGAGGGGAGACCCAGTACTTC
NA | NA | TRBJ1-6 | TRBV9 | CASSVGLEYSPLHF | TGTGCCAGCAGCGTAGGACTTGAATACTCACCCCTCCACTTT
once | TRBD1 | TRBJ1-2 | TRBV19 | CASRNPGTDNYGYTF | TGTGCCAGTAGAAATCCCGGGACAGATAACTATGGCTACACCTTC
NA | TRBD1 | TRBJ2-7 | TRBV5-6 | CASSSTGALKQYF | TGTGCCAGCAGTTCGACAGGGGCCCTAAAGCAGTACTTC
NA | TRBD1 | TRBJ1-5 | TRBV2 | CASALTGTGGQPQHF | TGTGCCAGCGCCTTAACCGGGACAGGAGGACAGCCCCAGCATTTT
NA | TRBD1 | TRBJ2-7 | TRBV11-3 | CASSPGQTYEQYF | TGTGCCAGCAGCCCGGGACAGACCTACGAGCAGTACTTC
NA | NA | TRBJ1-1 | TRBV5-8 | CASSLAGDQNTEAFF | TGTGCCAGCAGCTTGGCAGGGGACCAGAACACTGAAGCTTTCTTT
NA | TRBD2 | TRBJ2-2 | TRBV5-1 | CASSKLAGVDTGELFF | TGCGCCAGCAGCAAGTTAGCGGGAGTGGACACCGGGGAGCTGTTTTTT
NA | NA | TRBJ1-1 | TRBV7-9 | CASSQGSPTTEAFF | TGTGCCAGCAGCCAGGGATCCCCAACCACTGAAGCTTTCTTT
NA | NA | TRBJ2-2 | TRBV6-5 | CASTPRGTNTGELFF | TGTGCCAGCACCCCGCGCGGGACGAACACCGGGGAGCTGTTTTTT
NA | TRBD2 | TRBJ2-5 | TRBV7-7 | CASSLARREGTQYF | TGTGCCAGCAGCTTAGCGCGCAGGGAGGGGACCCAGTACTTC
NA | NA | TRBJ2-7 | TRBV19 | CASSIAAGTSYEQYF | TGTGCCAGTAGTATCGCGGCGGGTACATCCTACGAGCAGTACTTC
NA | NA | TRBJ1-2 | TRBV14 | CASSQDQGNTNYGYTF | TGTGCCAGCAGCCAAGATCAGGGGAATACTAACTATGGCTACACCTTC
NA | NA | TRBJ2-5 | TRBV5-4 | CASSLNVGQRETQYF | TGTGCCAGCAGCTTAAATGTGGGGCAAAGAGAGACCCAGTACTTC
few | TRBD1 | TRBJ1-3 | TRBV6-6 | CASIRQGVQSSGNTIYF | TGTGCCAGCATTCGGCAGGGGGTCCAGAGCTCTGGAAACACCATATATTTT
NA | TRBD2 | TRBJ2-5 | TRBV5-4 | CASTPGLAGGETQYF | TGTGCCAGCACCCCCGGACTAGCGGGGGGTGAGACCCAGTACTTC
NA | TRBD1 | TRBJ1-5 | TRBV7-2 | CASSLGWGRGQDQPQHF | TGTGCCAGCAGCTTAGGATGGGGCAGGGGACAGGATCAGCCCCAGCATTTT
NA | NA | TRBJ2-7 | TRBV5-1 | CASRRESGTHEQYF | TGCGCCAGCAGACGGGAATCGGGAACCCACGAGCAGTACTTC
NA | NA | TRBJ1-2 | TRBV19 | CASSISGLANYGYTF | TGTGCCAGTAGTATTTCTGGTTTAGCTAACTATGGCTACACCTTC
NA | TRBD1 | TRBJ2-7 | TRBV10-3 | CAISESDRGPYEQYF | TGTGCCATCAGTGAGTCCGACAGGGGCCCCTACGAGCAGTACTTC
NA | TRBD2 | TRBJ2-3 | TRBV5-1 | CASSFGLASDTQYF | TGCGCCAGCAGTTTTGGACTAGCCTCAGATACGCAGTATTTT
NA | TRBD1 | TRBJ2-3 | TRBV3-1/TRBV3-2 | CASSQGPGTGGKDTQYF | TGTGCCAGCAGCCAAGGCCCCGGGACAGGGGGCAAAGATACGCAGTATTTT
NA | NA | TRBJ2-5 | TRBV18 | CASSPGHEGTQYF | TGTGCCAGCTCACCGGGCCATGAGGGGACCCAGTACTTC